This T cell receptor (beta chain) was retrieved from a study of naive and memory T cell subsets. Both TRBC1 and TRBC2 were covered by a beta constant-region primer of two equimolar oligonucleotides. The ligated cDNA underwent four PCR rounds using SP2 and nested alpha and beta constant-region primers. TCRdb re-called the UMI-ligation and nested PCR reads through MiXCR, storing one row per CDR3 protein. The sample records 8,500 to 10,000 distinct CDR3 sequences, roughly 5.5% being singletons. After removal of 9 bases from V and 8 bases from J, the junction contained 6 bases not matched to a gene. The CDR3 covers 13 residues. Germline CDR1 KGHDR, CDR2 SFDVKD. At least ten counts were recorded for this clonotype.

The genes are TRBV24-1 and TRBJ2-1; the match to TRBD2 covers 10 bases. Sequencing was carried out using CD4+ TEMRA cells from blood. The subset here: effector memory re-expressing CD45RA, CD45RA+ CD27-. The receptor was isolated from a human donor in good health. In DNA form, the CDR3 reads TGTGCCACCTCCGTAGCGGGAGGCTATGAGCAGTTCTTC. It is translated as CATSVAGGYEQFF.